This passage covers 2 T cell receptor beta chains from one sample sequenced in a study of blood T cell repertoires in COVID-19. Clones were sequenced by immunoSEQ multiplex PCR, and TCRdb holds only the in-frame ones, with some missing. The table includes about 200,000 clones, approximately 89% detected once. The specimen was PBMCs or T cells enriched from blood (not recorded which). The origin of the receptors is a woman in her twenties or thirties with acute COVID-19.

The chain joins TRBV28 to TRBJ1-5, with TRBD1 as a possible D gene (6 bases). CDR3 length equals 14 residues. Germline assignment: CDR1 MDHEN and CDR2 SYDVKM. Trimming removed 6 bases from V and 4 bases from J, with 13 bases in between. The CDR3 loop is CASRATGFNQPQHF. The CDR3 DNA follows: TGTGCCAGCAGAGCTACAGGGTTTAATCAGCCCCAGCATTTT.

The chain couples TRBV28 to TRBJ2-1; TRBD2 might be the D (6 bases). The V and J ends lost 4 bases and 4 bases respectively, with 17 bases between them. Per the germline V gene, CDR1 is MDHEN and CDR2 is SYDVKM. CDR3 length: 16 amino acids. For the CDR3, the DNA is TGTGCCAGCAGTTCGGGCCTGGAGCGGGTATACAATGAGCAGTTCTTC. Amino acid sequence: CASSSGLERVYNEQFF.